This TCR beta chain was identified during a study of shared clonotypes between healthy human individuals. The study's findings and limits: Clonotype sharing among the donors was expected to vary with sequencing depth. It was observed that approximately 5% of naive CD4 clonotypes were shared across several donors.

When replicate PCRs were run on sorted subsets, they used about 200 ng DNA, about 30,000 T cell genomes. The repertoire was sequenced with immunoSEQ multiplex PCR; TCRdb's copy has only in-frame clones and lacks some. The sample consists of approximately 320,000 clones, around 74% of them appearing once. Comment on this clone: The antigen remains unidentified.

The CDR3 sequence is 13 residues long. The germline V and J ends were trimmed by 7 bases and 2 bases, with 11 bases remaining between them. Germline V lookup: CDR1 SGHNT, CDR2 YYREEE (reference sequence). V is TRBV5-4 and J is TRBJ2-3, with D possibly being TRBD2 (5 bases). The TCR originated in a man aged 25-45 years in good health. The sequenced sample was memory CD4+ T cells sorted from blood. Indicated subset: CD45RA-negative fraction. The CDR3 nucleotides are TGTGCCAGCCGGGATTACTCCACAGATACGCAGTATTTT. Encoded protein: CASRDYSTDTQYF.